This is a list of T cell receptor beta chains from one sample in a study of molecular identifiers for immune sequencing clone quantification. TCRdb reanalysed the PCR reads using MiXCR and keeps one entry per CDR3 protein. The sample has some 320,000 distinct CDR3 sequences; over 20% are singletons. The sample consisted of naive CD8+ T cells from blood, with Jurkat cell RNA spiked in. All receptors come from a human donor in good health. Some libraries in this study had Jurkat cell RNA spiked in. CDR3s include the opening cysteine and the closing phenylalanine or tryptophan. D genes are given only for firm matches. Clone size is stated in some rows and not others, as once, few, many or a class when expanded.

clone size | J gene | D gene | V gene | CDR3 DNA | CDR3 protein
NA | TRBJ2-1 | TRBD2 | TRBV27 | TGTGCCAGCACCCCACTAGCGGGATCCTACAATGAGCAGTTCTTC | CASTPLAGSYNEQFF
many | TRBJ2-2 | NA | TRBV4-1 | TGCGCCAGCAGCCAAGTTGCATACGCGAACACCGGGGAGCTGTTTTTT | CASSQVAYANTGELFF
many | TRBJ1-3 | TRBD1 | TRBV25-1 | TGTGCCAGCAGTGAGAGGGACAGGGTTTTTGGAAACACCATATATTTT | CASSERDRVFGNTIYF
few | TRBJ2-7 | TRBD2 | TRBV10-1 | TGCGCCCGACCTAGCGGGGGTTTCTACGAGCAGTACTTC | CARPSGGFYEQYF
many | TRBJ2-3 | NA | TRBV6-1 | TGTGCCAGCAGTGTGGGCCCCCCGGCAGATACGCAGTATTTT | CASSVGPPADTQYF
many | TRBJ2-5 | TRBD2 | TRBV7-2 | TGTGCCAGCAGCCCAGGGACTAGCGGGAGGGCCTTGACTCTCGGGACCCAGTACTTC | CASSPGTSGRALTLGTQYF
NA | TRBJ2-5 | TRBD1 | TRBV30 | TGTGCCTGGACTAATGGACAGGGCCAGGAGACCCAGTACTTC | CAWTNGQGQETQYF
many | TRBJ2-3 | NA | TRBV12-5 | TGTGCTAGTGGTTTGTTAGTGGGTGGTACAGATACGCAGTATTTT | CASGLLVGGTDTQYF
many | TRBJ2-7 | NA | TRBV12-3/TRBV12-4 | TGTGCCAGCAGTTTAGCTCCGGCCAGCTCCTACGAGCAGTACTTC | CASSLAPASSYEQYF
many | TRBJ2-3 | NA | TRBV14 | TGTGCCAGCAGCCAAGGACTGGGCGGCACAGATACGCAGTATTTT | CASSQGLGGTDTQYF
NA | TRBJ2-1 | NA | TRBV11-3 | TGTGCCAGCAGCTTAGCATGGTCGTCTGAGCAGTTCTTC | CASSLAWSSEQFF
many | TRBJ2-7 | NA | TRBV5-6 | TGTGCCAGCAGCCCGGTCGGGGGAACCTACGAGCAGTACTTC | CASSPVGGTYEQYF
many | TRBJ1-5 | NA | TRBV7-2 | TGTGCCAGCAGCTTAGGCCCCGAGGGGCGATCGGATCAGCCCCAGCATTTT | CASSLGPEGRSDQPQHF
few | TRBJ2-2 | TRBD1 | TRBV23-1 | TGCGCCAGCGCCCGGGACAGGGACAACACCGGGGAGCTGTTTTTT | CASARDRDNTGELFF
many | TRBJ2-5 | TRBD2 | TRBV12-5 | TGTGCTAGTGGTTTGCCCTCAGCGGGGGGCAGCCAAGAGACCCAGTACTTC | CASGLPSAGGSQETQYF
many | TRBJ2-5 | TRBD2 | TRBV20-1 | TGCAGTGCATACGACGGGAGGTTTGGGGTAGAGACCCAGTACTTC | CSAYDGRFGVETQYF
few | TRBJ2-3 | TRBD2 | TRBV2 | TGTGCCAGCAGACTAGCGGGGGGGCACGATACGCAGTATTTT | CASRLAGGHDTQYF
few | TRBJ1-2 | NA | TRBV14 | TGTGCCAGCAGCCAAGTTCGGGGAGCTCTCTATGGCTACACCTTC | CASSQVRGALYGYTF
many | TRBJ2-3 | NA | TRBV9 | TGTGCCAGCAGCGTAAAGGGTGTGAGAGATACGCAGTATTTT | CASSVKGVRDTQYF
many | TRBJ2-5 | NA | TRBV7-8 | TGTGCCAGTAATCTCGGGAACTACCAAGAGACCCAGTACTTC | CASNLGNYQETQYF
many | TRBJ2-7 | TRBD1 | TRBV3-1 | TGTGCCAGCAGCTGGGCAGGGGGCTACGAGCAGTACTTC | CASSWAGGYEQYF
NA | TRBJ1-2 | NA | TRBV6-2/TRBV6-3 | TGTGCCAGCAGTTACGGCGGCAGGGGATATTCTGGCTACACCTTC | CASSYGGRGYSGYTF
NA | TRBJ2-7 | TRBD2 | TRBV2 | TGTGCCAGCAGTGGAGACCTAGCGGGAGCCCACTCCTACGAGCAGTACTTC | CASSGDLAGAHSYEQYF
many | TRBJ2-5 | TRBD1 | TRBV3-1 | TGTGCCAGCAGCCAAGAGAGTGCCGGGACAGGCTTTTACGAGACCCAGTACTTC | CASSQESAGTGFYETQYF
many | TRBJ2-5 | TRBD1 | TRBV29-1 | TGCAGCGCTCAGGAACAGGGGCTGGTGACCCAGTACTTC | CSAQEQGLVTQYF
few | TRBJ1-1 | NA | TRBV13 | TGTGCCAGCAGCTTCTCAGCGGGAAACACTGAAGCTTTCTTT | CASSFSAGNTEAFF
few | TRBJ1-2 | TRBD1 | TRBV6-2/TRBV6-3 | TGTGCCAGCAGTCACGTCGGGACAGACTATGGCTACACCTTC | CASSHVGTDYGYTF
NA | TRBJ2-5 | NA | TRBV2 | TGTGCCAGCAGGGAAGGTTCAATAGGTCGGAACCAAGAGACCCAGTACTTC | CASREGSIGRNQETQYF
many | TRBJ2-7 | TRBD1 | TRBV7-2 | TGTGCCAGCAGCTTAGACAGGGGTCTTTCCTACGAGCAGTACTTC | CASSLDRGLSYEQYF
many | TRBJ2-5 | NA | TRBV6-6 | TGTGCCAGCAGTTATGCCCAAGAGACCCAGTACTTC | CASSYAQETQYF
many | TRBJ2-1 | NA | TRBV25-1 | TGTGCCAGCAGTGAATTAAGAGATGGGGATGAGCAGTTCTTC | CASSELRDGDEQFF
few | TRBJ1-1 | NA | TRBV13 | TGTGCCAGCAGCTTAGTTACGGGCTTGAACACTGAAGCTTTCTTT | CASSLVTGLNTEAFF
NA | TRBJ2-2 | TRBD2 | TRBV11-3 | TGTGCCAGCAGCCCCGGGACTAGCGGGAGTAACACCGGGGAGCTGTTTTTT | CASSPGTSGSNTGELFF
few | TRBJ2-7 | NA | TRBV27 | TGTGCCAGCAGAGGACAGACCTACGAGCAGTACTTC | CASRGQTYEQYF
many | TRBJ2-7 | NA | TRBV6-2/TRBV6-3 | TGTGCCAGCAGCCCGGGACGGATCTCCTACGAGCAGTACTTC | CASSPGRISYEQYF
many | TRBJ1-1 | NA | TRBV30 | TGTGCCTGGAGTGTCCACACTGAAGCTTTCTTT | CAWSVHTEAFF
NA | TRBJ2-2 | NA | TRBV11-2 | TGTGCCAGCAGCTTAGAGCTTGAGGGGGACACCGGGGAGCTGTTTTTT | CASSLELEGDTGELFF
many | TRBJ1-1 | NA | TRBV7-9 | TGTGCCAGCAGCCCCCCGCAGGCCCAGTCGGGCACTGAAGCTTTCTTT | CASSPPQAQSGTEAFF
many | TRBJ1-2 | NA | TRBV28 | TGTGCCAGCAGTCCCCTTGATCGGTCCTATGGCTACACCTTC | CASSPLDRSYGYTF
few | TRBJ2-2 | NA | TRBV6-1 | TGTGCCAGCAGTGAATGGGGCTACTTAAAGAACACCGGGGAGCTGTTTTTT | CASSEWGYLKNTGELFF
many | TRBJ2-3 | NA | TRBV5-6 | TGTGCCAGCAGCCTACTGAGGAGCGAACCTAGCACAGATACGCAGTATTTT | CASSLLRSEPSTDTQYF
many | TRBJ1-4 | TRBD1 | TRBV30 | TGTGCCTGGAGGGACAGGGTGGATGAAAAACTGTTTTTT | CAWRDRVDEKLFF
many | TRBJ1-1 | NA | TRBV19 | TGTGCCAGTAGTACCCGACACGGTGCGAACACTGAAGCTTTCTTT | CASSTRHGANTEAFF